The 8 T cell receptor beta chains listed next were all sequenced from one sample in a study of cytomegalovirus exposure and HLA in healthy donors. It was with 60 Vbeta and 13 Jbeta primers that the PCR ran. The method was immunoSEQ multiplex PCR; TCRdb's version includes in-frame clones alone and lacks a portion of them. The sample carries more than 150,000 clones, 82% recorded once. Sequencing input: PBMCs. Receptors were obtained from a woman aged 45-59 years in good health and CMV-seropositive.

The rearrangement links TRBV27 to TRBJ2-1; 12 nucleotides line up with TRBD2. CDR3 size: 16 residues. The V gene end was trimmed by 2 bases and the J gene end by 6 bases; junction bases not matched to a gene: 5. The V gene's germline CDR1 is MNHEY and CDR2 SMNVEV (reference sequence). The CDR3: CASSLLAGGTSNEQFF. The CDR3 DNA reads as TGTGCCAGCAGTTTACTAGCGGGGGGGACAAGCAATGAGCAGTTCTTC.

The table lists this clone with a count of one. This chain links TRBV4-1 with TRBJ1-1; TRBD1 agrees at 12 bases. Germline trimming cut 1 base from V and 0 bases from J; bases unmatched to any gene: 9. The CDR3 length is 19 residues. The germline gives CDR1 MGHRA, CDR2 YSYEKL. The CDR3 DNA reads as TGCGCCAGCAGCCAAGCCCCGGGACAGGGGGCGATTATGAACACTGAAGCTTTCTTT. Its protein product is CASSQAPGQGAIMNTEAFF.

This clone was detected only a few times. This chain's CDR3 is CASSREGDTEAFF. For the CDR3, the DNA is TGTGCCAGCTCACGCGAGGGCGACACTGAAGCTTTCTTT. The V gene is TRBV18, the J gene TRBJ1-1; no firm D call. The CDR3 spans 13 residues. Trimming left V 4 bases short and J 3 bases short, with 9 bases between. From germline, CDR1 is KGHSH and CDR2 LQKENI. Supplemented by reference TRBV18 and TRBJ1-1, the full variable domain reads NAGVMQNPRHLVRRRGQEARLRCSPMKGHSHVYWYRQLPEEGLKFMVYLQKENIIDESGMPKERFSAEFPKEGPSILRIQQVVRGDSAAYFCASSREGDTEAFFGQGTRLTVV.

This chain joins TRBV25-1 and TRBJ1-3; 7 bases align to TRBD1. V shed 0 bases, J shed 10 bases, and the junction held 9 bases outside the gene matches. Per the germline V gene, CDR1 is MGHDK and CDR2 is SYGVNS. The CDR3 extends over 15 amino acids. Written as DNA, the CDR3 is TGTGCCAGCAGTGAATATATTCTGGGACAGAGGACCATATATTTT. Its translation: CASSEYILGQRTIYF.

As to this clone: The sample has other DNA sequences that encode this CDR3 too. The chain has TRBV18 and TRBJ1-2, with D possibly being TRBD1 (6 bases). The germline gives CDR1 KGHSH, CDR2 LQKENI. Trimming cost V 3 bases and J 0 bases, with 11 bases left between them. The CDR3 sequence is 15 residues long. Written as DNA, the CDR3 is TGTGCCAGCTCACCGAGGGGACAAACTAACTATGGCTACACCTTC. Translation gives CASSPRGQTNYGYTF.

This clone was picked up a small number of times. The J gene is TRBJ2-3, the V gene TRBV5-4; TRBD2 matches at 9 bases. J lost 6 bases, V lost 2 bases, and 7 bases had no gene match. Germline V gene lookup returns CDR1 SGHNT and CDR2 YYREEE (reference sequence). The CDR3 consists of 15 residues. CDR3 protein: CASSLRSGGPDTQYF. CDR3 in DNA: TGTGCCAGCAGCTTAAGGAGCGGGGGGCCGGATACGCAGTATTTT.

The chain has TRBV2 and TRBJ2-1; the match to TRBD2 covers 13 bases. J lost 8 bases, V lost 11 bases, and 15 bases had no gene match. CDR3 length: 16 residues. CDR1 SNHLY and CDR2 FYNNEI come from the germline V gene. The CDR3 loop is CASGQGGTSGVDEQFF. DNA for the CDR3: TGTGCCTCGGGACAGGGGGGGACTAGCGGGGTGGATGAGCAGTTCTTC.

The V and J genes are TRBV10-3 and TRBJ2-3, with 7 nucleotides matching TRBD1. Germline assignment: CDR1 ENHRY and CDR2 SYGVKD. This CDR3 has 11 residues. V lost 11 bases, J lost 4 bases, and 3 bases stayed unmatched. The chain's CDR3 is CAAGTADTQYF. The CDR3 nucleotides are TGTGCCGCCGGGACAGCAGATACGCAGTATTTT.